The sequence of this T cell receptor beta chain was determined in a study of metastatic and nonmetastatic thyroid tumors. This clone was counted many times. Each patient came to thyroid surgery without any prior treatment (of any kind). TCRdb re-analyzed the PCR reads using MiXCR. This sample yields roughly 59,000 clones, of which 15% to 20% are seen a single time; less than 9.5% belongs to the top ten. The TCR comes from a male donor with papillary thyroid cancer or a benign thyroid nodule (not recorded which). Some clones in this sample may be carry-over from other donors' samples. Specimen: blood.

CDR3 nucleotides: TGCAGTGCTGTTCCCGACCTGCGGGAGTTGAACACTGAAGCTTTCTTT. Protein sequence: CSAVPDLRELNTEAFF. This chain joins TRBV20-1 and TRBJ1-1; D is unresolved. The CDR3 runs 16 residues. CDR1 DFQATT and CDR2 SNEGSKA come from the germline V gene (reference sequence). V dropped 5 bases and J dropped 0 bases, with 19 bases sitting between them.